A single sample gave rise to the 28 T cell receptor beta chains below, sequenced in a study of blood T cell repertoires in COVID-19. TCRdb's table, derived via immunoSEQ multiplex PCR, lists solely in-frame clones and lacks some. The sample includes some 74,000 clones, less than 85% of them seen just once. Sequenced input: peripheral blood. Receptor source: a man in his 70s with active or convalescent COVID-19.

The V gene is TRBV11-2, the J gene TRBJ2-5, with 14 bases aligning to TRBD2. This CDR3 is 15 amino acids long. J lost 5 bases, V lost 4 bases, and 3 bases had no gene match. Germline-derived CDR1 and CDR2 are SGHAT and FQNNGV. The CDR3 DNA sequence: TGTGCCAGCAGCTCGGGACTAGCGGGGGAGGAGACCCAGTACTTC. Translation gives CASSSGLAGEETQYF.

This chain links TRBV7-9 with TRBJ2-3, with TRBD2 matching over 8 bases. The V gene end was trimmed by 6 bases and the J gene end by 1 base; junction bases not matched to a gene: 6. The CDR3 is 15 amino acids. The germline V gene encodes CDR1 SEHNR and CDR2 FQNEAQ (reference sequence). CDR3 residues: CASRPRGVGTDTQYF. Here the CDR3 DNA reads TGTGCCAGCAGGCCGCGGGGGGTCGGCACAGATACGCAGTATTTT.

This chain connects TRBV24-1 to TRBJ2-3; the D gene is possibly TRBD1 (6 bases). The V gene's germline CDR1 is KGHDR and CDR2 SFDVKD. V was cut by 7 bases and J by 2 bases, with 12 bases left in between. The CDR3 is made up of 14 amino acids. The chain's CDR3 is CATRVGQHTDTQYF. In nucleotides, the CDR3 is TGTGCCACCAGGGTAGGACAGCACACAGATACGCAGTATTTT.

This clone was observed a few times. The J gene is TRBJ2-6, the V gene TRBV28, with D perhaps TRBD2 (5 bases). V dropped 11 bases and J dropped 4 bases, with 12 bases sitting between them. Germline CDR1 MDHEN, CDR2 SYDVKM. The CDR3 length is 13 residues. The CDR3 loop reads CAVRESGANVLTF. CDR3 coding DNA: TGTGCCGTGAGGGAGTCCGGGGCCAACGTCCTGACTTTC.

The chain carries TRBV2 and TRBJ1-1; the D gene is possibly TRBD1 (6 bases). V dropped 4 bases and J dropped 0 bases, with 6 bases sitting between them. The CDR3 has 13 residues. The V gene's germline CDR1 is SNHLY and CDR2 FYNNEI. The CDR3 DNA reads TGTGCCAGCAGTGCAGGGGTGAACACTGAAGCTTTCTTT. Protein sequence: CASSAGVNTEAFF.

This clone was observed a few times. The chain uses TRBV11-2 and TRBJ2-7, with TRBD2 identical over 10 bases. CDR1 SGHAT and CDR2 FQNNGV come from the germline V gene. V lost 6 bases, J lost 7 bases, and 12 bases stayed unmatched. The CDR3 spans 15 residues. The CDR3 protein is CASRLKAGGPGEQYF. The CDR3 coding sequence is TGTGCCAGCAGACTTAAAGCGGGGGGGCCAGGGGAGCAGTACTTC.

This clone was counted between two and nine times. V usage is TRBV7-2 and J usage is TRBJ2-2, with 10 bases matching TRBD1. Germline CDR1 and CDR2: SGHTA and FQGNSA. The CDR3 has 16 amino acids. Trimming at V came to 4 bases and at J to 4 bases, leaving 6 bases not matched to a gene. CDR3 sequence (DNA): TGTGCCAGCAGCTCCGGGGACAGGGGACGCACCGGGGAGCTGTTTTTT. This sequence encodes CASSSGDRGRTGELFF. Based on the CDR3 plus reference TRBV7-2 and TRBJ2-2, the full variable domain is GAGVSQSPSNKVTEKGKDVELRCDPISGHTALYWYRQSLGQGLEFLIYFQGNSAPDKSGLPSDRFSAERTGGSVSTLTIQRTQQEDSAVYLCASSSGDRGRTGELFFGEGSRLTVL.

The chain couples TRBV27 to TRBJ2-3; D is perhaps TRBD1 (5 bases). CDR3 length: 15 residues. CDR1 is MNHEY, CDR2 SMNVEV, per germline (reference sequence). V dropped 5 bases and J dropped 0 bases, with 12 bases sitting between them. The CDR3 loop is CASSGKTASTDTQYF. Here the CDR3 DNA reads TGTGCCAGCAGTGGCAAGACAGCCAGCACAGATACGCAGTATTTT.

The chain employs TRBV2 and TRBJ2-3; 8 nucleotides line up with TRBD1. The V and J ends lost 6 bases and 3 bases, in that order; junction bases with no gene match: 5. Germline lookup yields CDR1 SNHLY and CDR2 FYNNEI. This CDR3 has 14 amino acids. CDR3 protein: CASSPGQVTDTQYF. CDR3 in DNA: TGTGCCAGCAGCCCGGGACAGGTTACAGATACGCAGTATTTT.

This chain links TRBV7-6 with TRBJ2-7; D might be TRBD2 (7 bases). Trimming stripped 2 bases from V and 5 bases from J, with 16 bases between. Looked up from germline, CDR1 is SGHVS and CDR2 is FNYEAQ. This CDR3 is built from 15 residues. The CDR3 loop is CASSLSGGALDEQYF. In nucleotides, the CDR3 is TGTGCCAGCAGCTTAAGTGGGGGGGCCTTAGACGAGCAGTACTTC.

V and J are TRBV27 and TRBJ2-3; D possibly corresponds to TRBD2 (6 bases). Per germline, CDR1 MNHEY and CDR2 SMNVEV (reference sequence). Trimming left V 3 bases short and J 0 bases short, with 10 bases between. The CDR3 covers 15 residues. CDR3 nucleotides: TGTGCCAGCAGTTTGGACTACAGGAGCACAGATACGCAGTATTTT. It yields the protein CASSLDYRSTDTQYF.

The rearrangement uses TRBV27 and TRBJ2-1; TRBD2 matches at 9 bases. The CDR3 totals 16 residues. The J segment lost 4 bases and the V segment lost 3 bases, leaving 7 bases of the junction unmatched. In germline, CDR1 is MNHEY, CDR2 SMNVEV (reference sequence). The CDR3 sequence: CASSFIMTSGYNEQFF. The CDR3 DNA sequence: TGTGCCAGCAGTTTCATTATGACTAGCGGATACAATGAGCAGTTCTTC.

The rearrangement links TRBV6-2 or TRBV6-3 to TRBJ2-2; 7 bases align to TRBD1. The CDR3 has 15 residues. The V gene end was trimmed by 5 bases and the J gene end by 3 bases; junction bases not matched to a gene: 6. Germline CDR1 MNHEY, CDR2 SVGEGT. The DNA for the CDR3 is TGTGCCAGCAGTGGTCGACAGGGCCACACCGGGGAGCTGTTTTTT. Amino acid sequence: CASSGRQGHTGELFF.

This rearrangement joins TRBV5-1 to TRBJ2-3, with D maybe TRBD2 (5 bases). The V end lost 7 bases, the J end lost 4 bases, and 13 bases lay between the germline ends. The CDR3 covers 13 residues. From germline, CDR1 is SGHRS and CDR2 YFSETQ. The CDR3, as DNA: TGCGCCAGCCTTAGCCGAGGGTCAGATACGCAGTATTTT. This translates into CASLSRGSDTQYF.

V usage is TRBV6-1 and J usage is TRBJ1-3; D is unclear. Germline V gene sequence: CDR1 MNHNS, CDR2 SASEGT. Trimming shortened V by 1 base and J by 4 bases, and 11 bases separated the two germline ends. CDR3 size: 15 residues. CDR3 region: CASSEGAVGGNTIYF. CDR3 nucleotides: TGTGCCAGCAGTGAAGGGGCTGTCGGCGGAAACACCATATATTTT.

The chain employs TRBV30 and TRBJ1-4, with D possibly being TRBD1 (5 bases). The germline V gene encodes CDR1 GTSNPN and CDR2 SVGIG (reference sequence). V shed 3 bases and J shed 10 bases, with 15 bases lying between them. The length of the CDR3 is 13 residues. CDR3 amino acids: CAWRQDDVGKLFF. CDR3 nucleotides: TGTGCCTGGAGACAGGACGATGTGGGAAAACTGTTTTTT.

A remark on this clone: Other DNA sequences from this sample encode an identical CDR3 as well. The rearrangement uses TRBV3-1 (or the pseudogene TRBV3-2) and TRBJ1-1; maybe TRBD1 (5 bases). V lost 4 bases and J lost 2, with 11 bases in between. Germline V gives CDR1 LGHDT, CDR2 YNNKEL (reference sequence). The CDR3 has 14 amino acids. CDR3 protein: CASSPGGVNTEAFF. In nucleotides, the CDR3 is TGTGCCAGCAGCCCGGGGGGGGTAAACACTGAAGCTTTCTTT.

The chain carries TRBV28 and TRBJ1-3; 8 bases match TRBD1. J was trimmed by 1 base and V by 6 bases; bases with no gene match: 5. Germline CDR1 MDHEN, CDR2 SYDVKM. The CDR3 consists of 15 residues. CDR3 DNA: TGTGCCAGCAGAAAGACAGGGGTGTCTGGAAACACCATATATTTT. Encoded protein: CASRKTGVSGNTIYF.

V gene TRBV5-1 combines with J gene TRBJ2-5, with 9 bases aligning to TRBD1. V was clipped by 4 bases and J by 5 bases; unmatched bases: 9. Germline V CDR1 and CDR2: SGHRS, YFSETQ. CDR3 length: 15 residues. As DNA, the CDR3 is TGCGCCAGCAGCCTTGGGACAGGGAATACGGAGACCCAGTACTTC. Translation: CASSLGTGNTETQYF.

CDR3 protein: CASSQDSPTGGAGSPLHF. The CDR3, as DNA: TGTGCCAGCAGCCAAGATTCCCCGACAGGGGGCGCAGGTTCACCCCTCCACTTT. V usage is TRBV4-2 and J usage is TRBJ1-6, with 10 bases matching TRBD1. Germline values: CDR1 LGHNA, CDR2 YNFKEQ. Trimming at V came to 0 bases and at J to 9 bases, leaving 11 bases not matched to a gene. This CDR3 comprises 18 residues.

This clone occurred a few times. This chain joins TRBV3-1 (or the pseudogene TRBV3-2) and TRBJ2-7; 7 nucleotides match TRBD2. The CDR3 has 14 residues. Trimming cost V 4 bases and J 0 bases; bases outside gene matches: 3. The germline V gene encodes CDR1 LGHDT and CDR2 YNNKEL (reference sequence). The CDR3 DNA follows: TGTGCCAGCAGCCCCAGCGGGGCCTCCTACGAGCAGTACTTC. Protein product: CASSPSGASYEQYF.

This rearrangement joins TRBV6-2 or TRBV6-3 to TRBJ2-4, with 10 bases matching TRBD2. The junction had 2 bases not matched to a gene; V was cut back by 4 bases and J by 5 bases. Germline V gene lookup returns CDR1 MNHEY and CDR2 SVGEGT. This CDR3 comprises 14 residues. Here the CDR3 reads CASSSSGGQNIQYF. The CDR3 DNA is TGTGCCAGCAGTTCTAGCGGGGGACAAAACATTCAGTACTTC.

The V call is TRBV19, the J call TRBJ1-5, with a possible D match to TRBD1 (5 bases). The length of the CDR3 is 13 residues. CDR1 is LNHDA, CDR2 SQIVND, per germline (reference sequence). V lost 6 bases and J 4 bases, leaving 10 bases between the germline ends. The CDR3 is CASRQVPNQPQHF. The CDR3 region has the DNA TGTGCCAGTAGACAGGTGCCTAATCAGCCCCAGCATTTT.

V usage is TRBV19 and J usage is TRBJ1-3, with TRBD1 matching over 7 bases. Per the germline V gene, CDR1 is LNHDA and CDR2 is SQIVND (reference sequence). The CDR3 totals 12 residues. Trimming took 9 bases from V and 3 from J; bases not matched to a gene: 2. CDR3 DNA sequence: TGTGCCAGCGGGACAGATGGAAACACCATATATTTT. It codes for CASGTDGNTIYF.

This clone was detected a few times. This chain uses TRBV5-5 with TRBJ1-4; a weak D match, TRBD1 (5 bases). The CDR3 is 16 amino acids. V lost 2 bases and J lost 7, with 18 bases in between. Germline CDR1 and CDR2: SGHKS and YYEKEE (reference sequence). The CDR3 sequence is CASSLGVSESSEKLFF. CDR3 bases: TGTGCCAGCAGCTTAGGGGTGAGCGAGTCTAGTGAAAAACTGTTTTTT.

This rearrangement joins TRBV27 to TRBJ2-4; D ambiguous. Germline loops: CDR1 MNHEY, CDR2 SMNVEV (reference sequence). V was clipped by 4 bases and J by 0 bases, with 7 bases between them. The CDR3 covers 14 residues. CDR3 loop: CASSSLLAKNIQYF. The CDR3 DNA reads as TGTGCCAGCAGTTCTCTATTAGCCAAAAACATTCAGTACTTC.

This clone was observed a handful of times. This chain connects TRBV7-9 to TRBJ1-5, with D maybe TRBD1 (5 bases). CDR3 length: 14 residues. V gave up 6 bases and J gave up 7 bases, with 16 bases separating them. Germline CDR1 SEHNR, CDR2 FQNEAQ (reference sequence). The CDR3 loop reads CASSSGGEGQPQHF. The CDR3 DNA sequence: TGTGCCAGCAGTTCTGGGGGGGAAGGGCAGCCCCAGCATTTT.

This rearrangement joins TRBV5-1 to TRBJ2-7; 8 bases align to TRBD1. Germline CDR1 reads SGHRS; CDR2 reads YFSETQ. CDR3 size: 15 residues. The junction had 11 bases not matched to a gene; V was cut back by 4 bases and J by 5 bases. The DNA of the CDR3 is TGCGCCAGCAGCACCTGGCAGGGGGCGAATCACGAGCAGTACTTC. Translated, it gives CASSTWQGANHEQYF.